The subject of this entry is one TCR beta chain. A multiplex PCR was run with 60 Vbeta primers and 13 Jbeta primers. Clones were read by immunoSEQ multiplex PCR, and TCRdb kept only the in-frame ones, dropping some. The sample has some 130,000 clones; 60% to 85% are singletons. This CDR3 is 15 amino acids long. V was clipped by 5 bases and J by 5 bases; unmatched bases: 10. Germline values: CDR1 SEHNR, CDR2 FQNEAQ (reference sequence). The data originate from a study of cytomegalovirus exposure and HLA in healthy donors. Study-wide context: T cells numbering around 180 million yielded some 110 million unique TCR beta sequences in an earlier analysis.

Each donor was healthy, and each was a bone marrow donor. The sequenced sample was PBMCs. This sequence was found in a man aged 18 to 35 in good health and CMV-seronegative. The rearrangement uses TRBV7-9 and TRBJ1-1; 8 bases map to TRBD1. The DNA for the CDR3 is TGTGCCAGCAGCCCCCAGGGGGCTCCCAGAACTGAAGCTTTCTTT. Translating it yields CASSPQGAPRTEAFF.